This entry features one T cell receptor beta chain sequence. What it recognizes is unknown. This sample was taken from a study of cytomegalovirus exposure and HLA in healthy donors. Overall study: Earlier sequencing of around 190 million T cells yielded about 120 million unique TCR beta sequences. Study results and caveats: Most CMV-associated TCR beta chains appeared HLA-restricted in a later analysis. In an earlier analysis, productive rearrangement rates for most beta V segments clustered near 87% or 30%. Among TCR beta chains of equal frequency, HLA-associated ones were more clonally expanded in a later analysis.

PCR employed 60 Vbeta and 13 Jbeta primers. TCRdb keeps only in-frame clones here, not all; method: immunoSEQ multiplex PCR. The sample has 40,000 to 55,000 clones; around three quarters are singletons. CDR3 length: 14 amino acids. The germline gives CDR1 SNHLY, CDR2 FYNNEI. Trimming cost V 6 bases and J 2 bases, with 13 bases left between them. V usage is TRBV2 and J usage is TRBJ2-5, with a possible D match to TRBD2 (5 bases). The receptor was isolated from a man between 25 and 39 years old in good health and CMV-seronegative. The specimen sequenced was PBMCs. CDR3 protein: CASSDPTKQETQYF. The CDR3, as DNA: TGTGCCAGCAGCGACCCGACTAAACAAGAGACCCAGTACTTC.